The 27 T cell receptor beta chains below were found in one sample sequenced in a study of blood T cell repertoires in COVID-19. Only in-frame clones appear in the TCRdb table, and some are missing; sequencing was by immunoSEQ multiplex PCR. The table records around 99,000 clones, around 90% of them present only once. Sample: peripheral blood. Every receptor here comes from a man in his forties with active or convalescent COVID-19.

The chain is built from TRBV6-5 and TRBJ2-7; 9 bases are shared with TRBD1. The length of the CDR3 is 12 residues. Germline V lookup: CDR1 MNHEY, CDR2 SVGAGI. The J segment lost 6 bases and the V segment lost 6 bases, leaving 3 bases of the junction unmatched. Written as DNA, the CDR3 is TGTGCCAGCAGACGGACAGGGGTCGAGCAGTACTTC. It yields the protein CASRRTGVEQYF.

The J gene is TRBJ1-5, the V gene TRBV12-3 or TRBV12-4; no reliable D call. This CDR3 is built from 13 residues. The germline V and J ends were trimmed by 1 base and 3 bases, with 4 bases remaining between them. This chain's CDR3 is CASSLGYNQPQHF. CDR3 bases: TGTGCCAGCAGTTTAGGTTACAATCAGCCCCAGCATTTT.

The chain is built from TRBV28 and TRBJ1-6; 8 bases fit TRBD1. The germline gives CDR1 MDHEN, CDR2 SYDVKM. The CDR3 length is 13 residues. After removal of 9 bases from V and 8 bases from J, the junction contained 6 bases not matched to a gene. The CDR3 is CASTDRVYSPLHF. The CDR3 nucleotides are TGTGCCAGTACGGACAGGGTGTATTCACCCCTCCACTTT.

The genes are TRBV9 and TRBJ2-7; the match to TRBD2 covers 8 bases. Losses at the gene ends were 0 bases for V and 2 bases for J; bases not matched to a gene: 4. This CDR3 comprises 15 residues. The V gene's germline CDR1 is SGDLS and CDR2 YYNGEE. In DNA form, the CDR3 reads TGTGCCAGCAGCGTAGGTACTAGCGGAACCTACGAGCAGTACTTC. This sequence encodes CASSVGTSGTYEQYF.

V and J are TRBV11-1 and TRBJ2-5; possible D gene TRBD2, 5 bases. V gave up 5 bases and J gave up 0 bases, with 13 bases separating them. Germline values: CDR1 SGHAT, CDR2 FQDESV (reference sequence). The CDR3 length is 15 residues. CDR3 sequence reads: CASSRISGYQETQYF. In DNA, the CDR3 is TGTGCCAGCAGCCGTATAAGCGGATACCAAGAGACCCAGTACTTC.

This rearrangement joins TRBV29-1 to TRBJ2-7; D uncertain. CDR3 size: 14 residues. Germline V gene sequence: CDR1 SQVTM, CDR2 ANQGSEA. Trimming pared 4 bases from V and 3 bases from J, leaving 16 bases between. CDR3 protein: CSVAPQFSIYEQYF. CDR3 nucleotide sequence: TGCAGCGTTGCCCCGCAGTTCTCAATCTACGAGCAGTACTTC.

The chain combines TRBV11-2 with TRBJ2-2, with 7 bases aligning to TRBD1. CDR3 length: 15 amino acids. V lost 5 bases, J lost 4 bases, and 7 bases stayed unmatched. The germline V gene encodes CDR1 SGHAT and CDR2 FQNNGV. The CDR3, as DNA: TGTGCCAGCAGCCCCCGGGACAGCGGCACCGGGGAGCTGTTTTTT. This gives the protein CASSPRDSGTGELFF.

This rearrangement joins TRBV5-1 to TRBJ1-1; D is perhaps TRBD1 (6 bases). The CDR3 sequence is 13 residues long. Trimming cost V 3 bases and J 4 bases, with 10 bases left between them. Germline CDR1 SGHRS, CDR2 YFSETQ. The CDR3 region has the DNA TGCGCCAGCAGCTACAGGGAGGGCACTGAAGCTTTCTTT. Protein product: CASSYREGTEAFF.

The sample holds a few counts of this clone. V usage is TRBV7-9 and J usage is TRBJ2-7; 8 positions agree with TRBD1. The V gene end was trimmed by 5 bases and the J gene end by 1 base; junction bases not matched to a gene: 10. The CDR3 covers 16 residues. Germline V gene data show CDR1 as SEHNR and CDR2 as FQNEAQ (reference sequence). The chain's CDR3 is CASSTPPGQVSYEQYF. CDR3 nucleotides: TGTGCCAGCAGCACCCCGCCGGGACAGGTTTCCTACGAGCAGTACTTC.

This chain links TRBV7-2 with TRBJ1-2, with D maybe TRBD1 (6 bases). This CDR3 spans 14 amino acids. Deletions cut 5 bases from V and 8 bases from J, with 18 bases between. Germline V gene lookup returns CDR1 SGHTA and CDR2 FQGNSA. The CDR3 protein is CASSTPTGTMGYTF. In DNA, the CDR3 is TGTGCCAGCAGCACACCAACCGGGACAATGGGCTACACCTTC.

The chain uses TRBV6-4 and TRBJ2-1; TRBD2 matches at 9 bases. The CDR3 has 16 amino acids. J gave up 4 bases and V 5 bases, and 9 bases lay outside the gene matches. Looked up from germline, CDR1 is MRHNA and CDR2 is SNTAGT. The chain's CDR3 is CASSPQAGGPYNEQFF. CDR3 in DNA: TGTGCCAGCAGTCCTCAAGCGGGAGGTCCGTACAATGAGCAGTTCTTC.

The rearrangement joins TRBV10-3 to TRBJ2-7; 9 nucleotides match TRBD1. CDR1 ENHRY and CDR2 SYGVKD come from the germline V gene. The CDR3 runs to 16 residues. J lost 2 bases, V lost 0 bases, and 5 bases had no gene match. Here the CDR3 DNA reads TGTGCCATCAGTGAGTCGTCGGGACAGGGACCCTACGAGCAGTACTTC. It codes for CAISESSGQGPYEQYF.

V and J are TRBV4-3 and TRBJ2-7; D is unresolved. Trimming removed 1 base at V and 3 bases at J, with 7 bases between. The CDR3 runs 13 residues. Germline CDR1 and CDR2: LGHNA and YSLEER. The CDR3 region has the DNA TGCGCCAGCAGCCAAGTTTTGTACTACGAGCAGTACTTC. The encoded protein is CASSQVLYYEQYF.

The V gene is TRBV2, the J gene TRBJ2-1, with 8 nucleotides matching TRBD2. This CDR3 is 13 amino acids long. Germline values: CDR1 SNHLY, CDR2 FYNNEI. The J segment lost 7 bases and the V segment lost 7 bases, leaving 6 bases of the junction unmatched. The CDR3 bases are TGTGCCAGCACAACGGGAGGGTGGAATGAGCAGTTCTTC. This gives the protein CASTTGGWNEQFF.

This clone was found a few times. Written as DNA, the CDR3 is TGCAGCGGTAGCGGGATGGGCACCGGGGAGCTGTTTTTT. Translation: CSGSGMGTGELFF. The gene calls are TRBV29-1 and TRBJ2-2, with 8 positions matching TRBD2. This CDR3 has 13 amino acids. Germline trimming cut 7 bases from V and 4 bases from J; bases unmatched to any gene: 5. In germline, CDR1 is SQVTM, CDR2 ANQGSEA.

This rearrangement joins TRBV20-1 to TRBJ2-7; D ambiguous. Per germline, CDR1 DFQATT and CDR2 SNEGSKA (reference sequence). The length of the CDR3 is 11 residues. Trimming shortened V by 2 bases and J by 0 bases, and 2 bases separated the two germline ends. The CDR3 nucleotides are TGCAGTGCTAGACTCTCCTACGAGCAGTACTTC. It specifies CSARLSYEQYF.

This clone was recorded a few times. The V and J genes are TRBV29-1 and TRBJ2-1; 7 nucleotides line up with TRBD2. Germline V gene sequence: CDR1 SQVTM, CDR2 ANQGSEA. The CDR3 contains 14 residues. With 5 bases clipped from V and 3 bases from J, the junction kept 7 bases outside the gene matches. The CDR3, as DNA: TGCAGCGTTTCCAGGACTAGGGACTACAATGAGCAGTTCTTC. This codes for CSVSRTRDYNEQFF.

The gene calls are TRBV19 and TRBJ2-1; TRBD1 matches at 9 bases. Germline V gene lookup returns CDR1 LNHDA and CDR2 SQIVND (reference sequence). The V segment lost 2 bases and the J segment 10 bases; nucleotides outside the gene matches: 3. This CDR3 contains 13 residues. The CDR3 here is CASSITGGGEQFF. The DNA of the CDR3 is TGTGCCAGTAGTATAACAGGGGGCGGAGAGCAGTTCTTC.

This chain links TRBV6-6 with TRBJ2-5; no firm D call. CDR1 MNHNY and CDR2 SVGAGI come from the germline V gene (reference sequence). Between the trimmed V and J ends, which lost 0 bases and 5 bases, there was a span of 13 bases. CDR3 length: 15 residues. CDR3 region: CASSYSGVDRETQYF. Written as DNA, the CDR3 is TGTGCCAGCAGTTACTCTGGAGTAGACCGGGAGACCCAGTACTTC.

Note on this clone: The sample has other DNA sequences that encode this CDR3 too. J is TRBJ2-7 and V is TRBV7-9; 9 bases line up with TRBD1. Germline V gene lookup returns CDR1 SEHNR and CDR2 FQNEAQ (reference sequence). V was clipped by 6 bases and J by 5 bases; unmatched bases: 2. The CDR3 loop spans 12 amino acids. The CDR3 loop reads CASSRDRDEQYF. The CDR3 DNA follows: TGTGCCAGCAGTCGGGACAGGGACGAGCAGTACTTC. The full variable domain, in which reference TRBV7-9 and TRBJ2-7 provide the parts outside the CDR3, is DTGVSQNPRHKITKRGQNVTFRCDPISEHNRLYWYRQTLGQGPEFLTYFQNEAQLEKSRLLSDRFSAERPKGSFSTLEIQRTEQGDSAMYLCASSRDRDEQYFGPGTRLTVT.

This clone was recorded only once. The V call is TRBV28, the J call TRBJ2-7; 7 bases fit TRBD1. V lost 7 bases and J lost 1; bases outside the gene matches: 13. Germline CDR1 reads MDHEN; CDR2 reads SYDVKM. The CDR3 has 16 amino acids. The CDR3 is CASTILSGRGSYEQYF. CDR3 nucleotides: TGTGCCAGCACCATACTAAGTGGCAGGGGGTCCTACGAGCAGTACTTC.

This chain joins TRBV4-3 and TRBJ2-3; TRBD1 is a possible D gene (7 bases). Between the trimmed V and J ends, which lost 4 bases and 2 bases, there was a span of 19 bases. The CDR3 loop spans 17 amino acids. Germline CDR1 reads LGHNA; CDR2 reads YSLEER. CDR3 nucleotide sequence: TGCGCCAGCAGCCCTGATCGGGGGACAGAGACCACAGATACGCAGTATTTT. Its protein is CASSPDRGTETTDTQYF.

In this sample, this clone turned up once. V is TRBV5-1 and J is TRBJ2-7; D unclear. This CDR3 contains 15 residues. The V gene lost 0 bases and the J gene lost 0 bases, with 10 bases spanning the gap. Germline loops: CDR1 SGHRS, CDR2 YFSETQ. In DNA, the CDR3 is TGCGCCAGCAGCTTGGGGCAGGTTAGCTCCTACGAGCAGTACTTC. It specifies CASSLGQVSSYEQYF. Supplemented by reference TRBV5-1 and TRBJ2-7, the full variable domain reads KAGVTQTPRYLIKTRGQQVTLSCSPISGHRSVSWYQQTPGQGLQFLFEYFSETQRNKGNFPGRFSGRQFSNSRSEMNVSTLELGDSALYLCASSLGQVSSYEQYFGPGTRLTVT.

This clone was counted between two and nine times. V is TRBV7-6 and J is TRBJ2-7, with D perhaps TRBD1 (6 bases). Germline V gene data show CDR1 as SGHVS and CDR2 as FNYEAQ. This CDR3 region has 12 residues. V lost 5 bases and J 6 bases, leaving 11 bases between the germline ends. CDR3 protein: CASSHTQGEQYF. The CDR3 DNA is TGTGCCAGCAGCCACACACAGGGCGAGCAGTACTTC.

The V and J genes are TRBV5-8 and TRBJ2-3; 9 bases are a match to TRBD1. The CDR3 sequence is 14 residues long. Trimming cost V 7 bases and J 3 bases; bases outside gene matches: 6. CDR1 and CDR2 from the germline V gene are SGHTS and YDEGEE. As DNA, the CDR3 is TGTGCCAGCTACAGGGGGCTTTTGACAGATACGCAGTATTTT. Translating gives CASYRGLLTDTQYF.

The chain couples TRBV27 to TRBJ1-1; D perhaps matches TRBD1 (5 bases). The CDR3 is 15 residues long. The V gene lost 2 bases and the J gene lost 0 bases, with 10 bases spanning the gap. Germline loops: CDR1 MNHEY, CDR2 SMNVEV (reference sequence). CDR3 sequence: CASSLGAGMNTEAFF. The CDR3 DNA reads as TGTGCCAGCAGTTTAGGGGCAGGGATGAACACTGAAGCTTTCTTT.

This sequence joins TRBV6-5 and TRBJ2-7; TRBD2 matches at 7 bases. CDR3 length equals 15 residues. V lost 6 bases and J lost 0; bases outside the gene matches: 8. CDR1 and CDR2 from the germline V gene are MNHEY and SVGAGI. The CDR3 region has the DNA TGTGCCAGCAGATATTCTAGCGGTAGCTCCTACGAGCAGTACTTC. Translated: CASRYSSGSSYEQYF.